This T cell receptor beta chain is from a study of post-analysis software for immune sequencing data. Study summary: Relapsing-remitting, secondary progressive and progressive-relapsing courses of multiple sclerosis were included. Whole-study findings and limits: With TRBV5-6, TRBV5-1 and TRBV20-1 included, about five TRBV segments were more frequent in patients than in controls. Controls had significantly higher normalized Chao1 diversity than multiple sclerosis patients.

The CDR3 spans 15 residues. Germline CDR1 is SGHRS and CDR2 is YFSETQ. V was shortened by 0 bases and J by 4 bases, with 11 bases between the two germline ends. Notes on this clonotype: Its specificity is unknown.

TCR beta cDNA libraries had unique molecular identifiers. From the PCR reads, TCRdb called clonotypes with MiXCR, one entry per CDR3 protein. The sample lists more than 350,000 distinct CDR3 sequences, roughly 38% occurring once. The chain links TRBV5-1 to TRBJ1-5; tentatively, D is TRBD1 (5 bases). The TCR was taken from a girl aged 2-9 years with multiple sclerosis. Sequencing was carried out using blood. CDR3 bases: TGCGCCAGCAGCTTGGGGGTGACAGATAATCAGCCCCAGCATTTT. The encoded protein is CASSLGVTDNQPQHF. Full variable domain (remainder filled in from reference TRBV5-1 and TRBJ1-5): KAGVTQTPRYLIKTRGQQVTLSCSPISGHRSVSWYQQTPGQGLQFLFEYFSETQRNKGNFPGRFSGRQFSNSRSEMNVSTLELGDSALYLCASSLGVTDNQPQHFGDGTRLSIL.